One and the same sample provided the 22 T cell receptor beta chains below, sequenced in a study of CD8+CD57+ T cells in acquired aplastic anemia. Whoever was chosen for sequencing had shown CD8+CD57+ cell expansion by flow cytometry. Genomic DNA served as template for TCR beta VDJ and CDR3 profiling. A single record per CDR3 protein comes from TCRdb applying MiXCR to the reads. The repertoire has 180,000 or so distinct CDR3 sequences, around 63% of them found once; the top ten carry approximately 46%. Sequenced sample: sorted CD4+, CD8+, or CD8+CD57+ T cells (not recorded which) from PBMCs. Receptors originate from a human donor with aplastic anemia.

The rearrangement joins TRBV5-6 to TRBJ2-7, with 10 bases lining up with TRBD1. Per germline, CDR1 SGHDT and CDR2 YYEEEE. The J segment lost 2 bases and the V segment lost 4 bases, leaving 6 bases of the junction unmatched. The CDR3 spans 15 residues. The CDR3 reads CASSQGTGDTYEQYF. The CDR3 nucleotides are TGTGCCAGCAGCCAAGGGACAGGGGATACCTACGAGCAGTACTTC.

Comments on this clonotype: An end of the junction does not agree with germline; a read error may underlie this. This chain connects TRBV7-7 to TRBJ2-1, with D uncertain. Germline V gives CDR1 SSHAT, CDR2 FNYEAQ (reference sequence). The CDR3 runs 16 residues. The CDR3 DNA reads as TGTGCTAGCAGTCAACCCCCCCTGAGCTCCTACAATGAGCAGTTCTTC. Amino acids: CASSQPPLSSYNEQFF. Complete variable domain (other parts from reference TRBV7-7 and TRBJ2-1): GAGVSQSPRYKVTKRGQDVTLRCDPISSHATLYWYQQALGQGPEFLTYFNYEAQPDKSGLPSDRFSAERPEGSISTLTIQRTEQRDSAMYRCASSQPPLSSYNEQFFGPGTRLTVL.

This clonotype was observed a single time. The rearrangement links TRBV9 to TRBJ2-1; 10 nucleotides match TRBD1. Trimming at V came to 4 bases and at J to 6 bases, leaving 7 bases not matched to a gene. Germline-derived CDR1 and CDR2 are SGDLS and YYNGEE. CDR3 length equals 15 residues. In DNA, the CDR3 is TGTGCCAGCAGCCCTTCAGGGACAGGGGTCAATGAGCAGTTCTTC. Residues: CASSPSGTGVNEQFF.

The table lists this clonotype with a few counts. This rearrangement joins TRBV27 to TRBJ1-2; 9 positions match TRBD1. The CDR3 consists of 14 residues. Trimming cost V 5 bases and J 7 bases; bases outside gene matches: 8. The germline CDR1 and CDR2 sequences are MNHEY and SMNVEV (reference sequence). CDR3 DNA sequence: TGTGCCAGCAGTCCCGGGACAGGGCTATTTGGCTACACCTTC. This gives the protein CASSPGTGLFGYTF.

In this sample, this clonotype turned up many times. This rearrangement joins TRBV15 to TRBJ2-2, with 8 bases lining up with TRBD2. The CDR3 spans 15 residues. Germline lookup yields CDR1 LNHNV and CDR2 YYDKDF (reference sequence). V gave up 0 bases and J gave up 6 bases; unmatched junction bases: 3. The CDR3 here is CATSRESSGPGELFF. CDR3 bases: TGTGCCACCAGCAGAGAGTCTAGCGGGCCCGGGGAGCTGTTTTTT. Full variable domain (missing parts from reference TRBV15 and TRBJ2-2): DAMVIQNPRYQVTQFGKPVTLSCSQTLNHNVMYWYQQKSSQAPKLLFHYYDKDFNNEADTPDNFQSRRPNTSFCFLDIRSPGLGDTAMYLCATSRESSGPGELFFGEGSRLTVL.

V and J are TRBV10-3 and TRBJ1-1; tentative D call: TRBD1 (5 bases). V lost 8 bases to trimming and J lost 4 bases, with 14 bases between them. The germline V gene encodes CDR1 ENHRY and CDR2 SYGVKD. The CDR3 runs 13 residues. CDR3 DNA: TGTGCCATCCAAGGGGCAGGGATCACTGAAGCTTTCTTT. Its translation is CAIQGAGITEAFF.

This clonotype was counted at least ten times. This chain links TRBV4-1 with TRBJ1-5, with D uncertain. The CDR3 is 14 residues long. Germline V CDR1 and CDR2: MGHRA, YSYEKL. Trimming left V 0 bases short and J 3 bases short, with 6 bases between. As DNA, the CDR3 is TGCGCCAGCAGCCAAGACCGGAACAATCAGCCCCAGCATTTT. Translating it yields CASSQDRNNQPQHF.

In its sample, this clonotype was seen once. The chain recombines TRBV10-3 with TRBJ2-7, with unresolved D. In germline, CDR1 is ENHRY, CDR2 SYGVKD. This CDR3 has 13 residues. V lost 3 bases, J lost 1 base, and 7 bases lay in between. The CDR3 here is CAISDRQSYEQYF. As DNA, the CDR3 is TGTGCCATCAGTGATCGGCAGTCCTACGAGCAGTACTTC.

Only a few counts were recorded for this clonotype. One end of the junction is discordant with germline, which a read error may explain. This chain connects TRBV25-1 to TRBJ1-6; D might be TRBD1 (6 bases). This CDR3 has 16 residues. Germline CDR1 is MGHDK and CDR2 is SYGVNS. The CDR3 sequence is CASSGRGAPVNSPLHF. The DNA of the CDR3 is TGTGCCAGCAGTGGCCGGGGGGCGCCGGTTAATTCGCCCCTCCACTTT.

CDR3 loop: CSATLDSANTEAFF. The CDR3 DNA follows: TGCAGTGCTACCCTGGACAGCGCAAACACTGAAGCTTTCTTT. This sequence joins TRBV20-1 and TRBJ1-1; tentative D call: TRBD1 (6 bases). Trimming cost V 4 bases and J 2 bases, with 14 bases left between them. Per the germline V gene, CDR1 is DFQATT and CDR2 is SNEGSKA (reference sequence). The CDR3 is 14 amino acids.

This clonotype was seen only once. This sequence joins TRBV20-1 and TRBJ1-4, with D possibly matching TRBD1 (6 bases). Trimming left V 5 bases short and J 5 bases short, with 12 bases between. Germline values: CDR1 DFQATT, CDR2 SNEGSKA (reference sequence). The CDR3 has 13 amino acids. In nucleotides, the CDR3 is TGCAGTGCTGCCGGGGGGCAAAATGAAAAACTGTTTTTT. Protein sequence: CSAAGGQNEKLFF.

The rearrangement links TRBV24-1 to TRBJ1-3, with 7 bases fitting TRBD1. The CDR3 runs 14 residues. CDR1 and CDR2 (germline): KGHDR, SFDVKD. Trimming cost V 5 bases and J 5 bases; bases outside gene matches: 5. The DNA of the CDR3 is TGTGCCACCAGTGCCTTGGACAGGAGAAACACCATATATTTT. Translated, it gives CATSALDRRNTIYF.

This clonotype was picked up many times. The chain has TRBV4-1 and TRBJ1-2, with D possibly matching TRBD1 (5 bases). Germline CDR1 MGHRA, CDR2 YSYEKL. The length of the CDR3 is 14 residues. The ends were cut back, 1 base at V and 6 bases at J, with 12 bases in the middle. CDR3 region: CASSQVREGNGYTF. CDR3 bases: TGCGCCAGCAGCCAAGTACGGGAGGGGAATGGCTACACCTTC.

The chain joins TRBV9 to TRBJ2-7, with TRBD1 as a possible D gene (6 bases). Trimming removed 5 bases from V and 0 bases from J, with 21 bases in between. The CDR3 has 17 residues. Germline values: CDR1 SGDLS, CDR2 YYNGEE. The DNA for the CDR3 is TGTGCCAGCAGTGAAATTGGTGGGGCAGGGGTCTCCTACGAGCAGTACTTC. Its protein product is CASSEIGGAGVSYEQYF.

This clonotype was recorded only once. The rearrangement links TRBV19 to TRBJ2-2; 9 nucleotides match TRBD2. CDR1 and CDR2 from the germline V gene are LNHDA and SQIVND (reference sequence). V lost 7 bases to trimming and J lost 6 bases; unmatched junction nucleotides: 9. The CDR3 totals 15 residues. The CDR3 is CASTAGGPVAGELFF. In DNA, the CDR3 is TGTGCCAGTACGGCGGGAGGGCCGGTTGCCGGGGAGCTGTTTTTT.

In its sample, this clonotype was seen once. The chain uses TRBV7-2 and TRBJ2-5, with D uncertain. CDR3 size: 12 residues. Germline CDR1 and CDR2: SGHTA and FQGNSA. Trimming took off 5 bases at V and 9 bases at J, with 13 bases between the two ends. The CDR3 sequence: CASSPGPQPQYF. Here the CDR3 DNA reads TGTGCCAGCAGCCCCGGTCCTCAGCCCCAGTACTTC.

The rearrangement joins TRBV25-1 to TRBJ1-1; 10 positions agree with TRBD1. The V segment lost 4 bases and the J segment 5 bases; nucleotides outside the gene matches: 4. The V gene's germline CDR1 is MGHDK and CDR2 SYGVNS. CDR3 length: 14 residues. Here the CDR3 DNA reads TGTGCCAGCAGTGCGACAGGGGGCTGGACTGAAGCTTTCTTT. Encoded protein: CASSATGGWTEAFF.

The rearrangement links TRBV7-9 to TRBJ1-6; tentatively, D is TRBD1 (5 bases). Germline assignment: CDR1 SEHNR and CDR2 FQNEAQ (reference sequence). Trimming stripped 2 bases from V and 9 bases from J, with 11 bases between. The CDR3 totals 14 residues. The CDR3 DNA is TGTGCCAGCAGCTTACAGGGTAAAGGTTCACCCCTCCACTTT. This sequence encodes CASSLQGKGSPLHF.

The chain carries TRBV6-6 and TRBJ2-1; D is possibly TRBD2 (6 bases). CDR3 length: 15 residues. The V end lost 2 bases, the J end lost 5 bases, and 13 bases lay between the germline ends. Germline CDR1 MNHNY, CDR2 SVGAGI (reference sequence). CDR3 DNA sequence: TGTGCCAGCAGTTACCTTGGGGGACTGGACAATGAGCAGTTCTTC. This encodes CASSYLGGLDNEQFF.

This clonotype was counted many times. The chain joins TRBV4-1 to TRBJ2-7, with TRBD1 matching over 7 bases. Germline lookup yields CDR1 MGHRA and CDR2 YSYEKL. CDR3 size: 14 residues. V was clipped by 4 bases and J by 3 bases; unmatched bases: 6. As DNA, the CDR3 is TGCGCCAGCAGCCGCACCGACAGGGTCTACGAGCAGTACTTC. Amino acids: CASSRTDRVYEQYF.

The chain is built from TRBV29-1 and TRBJ2-3; D not resolved. CDR1 and CDR2 (germline): SQVTM, ANQGSEA. This CDR3 region has 13 residues. Trimming removed 3 bases from V and 2 bases from J, with 9 bases in between. CDR3 sequence: CSVDPSLTDTQYF. Written as DNA, the CDR3 is TGCAGCGTTGACCCATCCCTCACAGATACGCAGTATTTT.

The V gene is TRBV19, the J gene TRBJ1-4; perhaps TRBD1 as D (5 bases). Deletions cut 10 bases from V and 8 bases from J, with 17 bases between. The germline V gene encodes CDR1 LNHDA and CDR2 SQIVND (reference sequence). This CDR3 spans 13 amino acids. The CDR3 loop reads CATRDLLDEKLFF. The CDR3 DNA is TGTGCCACCCGGGACCTCCTCGACGAAAAACTGTTTTTT.